These T cell receptor beta chains were read from a single sample in a study of blood T cell repertoires in COVID-19. The table came from immunoSEQ multiplex PCR; TCRdb's copy has only in-frame clones and leaves some out. The sample carries 270,000 or so clones, approximately 87% recorded once. Material for sequencing was peripheral blood. These receptors were collected from a woman aged 25 to 39 with COVID-19, enrolled during active disease. Both conserved end residues are part of each CDR3. A D gene is named only where the DNA matches it firmly. Where a row states a size, it is once, few, many or the class of an expanded clone; other rows omit it.

TRBJ1-1	TRBV27	-	-	CASSFRGTEAFF	TGTGCCAGCAGTTTTCGAGGGACTGAAGCTTTCTTT
TRBJ1-2	TRBV5-8	-	-	CASSLGLGVYGYTF	TGTGCCAGCAGCTTGGGGCTGGGAGTTTATGGCTACACCTTC
TRBJ2-5	TRBV2	few	TRBD1	CASSVLQGVGETQYF	TGTGCCAGCAGTGTGTTACAGGGGGTAGGGGAGACCCAGTACTTC
TRBJ1-3	TRBV9	-	TRBD1	CASSARTGFNTIYF	TGTGCCAGCAGCGCGCGGACAGGGTTTAACACCATATATTTT
TRBJ2-3	TRBV11-2	-	-	CASSYGYPTQYF	TGTGCCAGCAGTTACGGTTACCCTACGCAGTATTTT
TRBJ2-5	TRBV5-4	-	TRBD2	CASSPPGVAGQETQYF	TGTGCCAGCAGTCCTCCGGGGGTAGCGGGGCAAGAGACCCAGTACTTC
TRBJ2-3	TRBV2	-	TRBD2	CASSESASGFTDTQYF	TGTGCCAGCAGTGAATCGGCTAGCGGTTTCACAGATACGCAGTATTTT
TRBJ1-5	TRBV19	-	TRBD1	CASSIQGENQPQHF	TGTGCCAGTAGCATACAGGGGGAGAATCAGCCCCAGCATTTT
TRBJ2-1	TRBV3-1/TRBV3-2	-	-	CASSFRAREQFF	TGTGCCAGCAGCTTCCGAGCGCGTGAGCAGTTCTTC
TRBJ2-5	TRBV19	-	TRBD1	CASSIWGTGAEETQYF	TGTGCCAGTAGTATATGGGGGACAGGGGCGGAGGAGACCCAGTACTTC
TRBJ1-1	TRBV6-5	-	-	CASSYYRAGEAFF	TGTGCCAGCAGTTATTACAGGGCCGGGGAGGCTTTCTTT
TRBJ2-7	TRBV6-5	-	-	CASSKHYSYEQYF	TGTGCCAGCAGTAAACACTACTCCTACGAGCAGTACTTC
TRBJ1-2	TRBV7-9	-	TRBD1	CASSWDSNYGYTF	TGTGCCAGCAGCTGGGACAGCAACTATGGCTACACCTTC